This TCR beta chain derives from a study of blood T cell repertoires in COVID-19. Study as a whole: Sample material is recorded as cDNA or gDNA derived from T cells, B-cell-depleted T cells, or PBMCs.

Original processing notes: Amplified reference gene primers provided the basis for estimating nucleated cell counts. Profiled with immunoSEQ multiplex PCR; TCRdb holds only in-frame clones, not every one. That table supplies the V and J calls and clone size; D and trimming were determined from the DNA. The sample records some 200,000 clones, about 84% being singletons. This study enrolled people aged about 18 to 100 from under 25 US geographic areas. Germline V gene sequence: CDR1 MNHEY, CDR2 SVGEGT. V was cut by 5 bases and J by 3 bases, with 11 bases left in between. The CDR3 is made up of 14 amino acids.

Material: PBMCs or T cells enriched from blood (not recorded which). This TCR derives from a woman aged 40 to 49 with acute COVID-19. The V and J genes are TRBV6-2 or TRBV6-3 and TRBJ2-1, with unresolved D. DNA of the CDR3: TGTGCCAGCAGTCACAAGACTTTCTACAATGAGCAGTTCTTC. Its translation is CASSHKTFYNEQFF.